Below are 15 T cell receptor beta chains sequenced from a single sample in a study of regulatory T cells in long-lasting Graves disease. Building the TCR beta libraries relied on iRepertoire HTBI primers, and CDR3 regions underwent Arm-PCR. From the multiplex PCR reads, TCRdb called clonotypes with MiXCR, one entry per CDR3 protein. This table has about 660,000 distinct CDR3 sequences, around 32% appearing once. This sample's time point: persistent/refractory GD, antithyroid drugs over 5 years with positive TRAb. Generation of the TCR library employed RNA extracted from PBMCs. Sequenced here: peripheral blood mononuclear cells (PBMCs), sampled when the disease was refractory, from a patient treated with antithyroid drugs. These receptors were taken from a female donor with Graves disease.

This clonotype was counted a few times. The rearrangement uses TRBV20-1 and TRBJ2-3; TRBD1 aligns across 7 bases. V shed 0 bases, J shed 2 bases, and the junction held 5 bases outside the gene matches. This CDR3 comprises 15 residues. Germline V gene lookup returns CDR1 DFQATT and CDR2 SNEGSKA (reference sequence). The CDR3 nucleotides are TGCAGTGCTAGAGATCCGGGACAGTACACAGATACGCAGTATTTT. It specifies CSARDPGQYTDTQYF.

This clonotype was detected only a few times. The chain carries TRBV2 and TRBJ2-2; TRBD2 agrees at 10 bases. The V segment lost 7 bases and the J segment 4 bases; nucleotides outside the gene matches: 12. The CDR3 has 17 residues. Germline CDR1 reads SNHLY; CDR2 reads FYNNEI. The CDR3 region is CASKVGLVAGGTGELFF. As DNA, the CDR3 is TGTGCCAGCAAAGTGGGTTTGGTAGCGGGAGGCACCGGGGAGCTGTTTTTT. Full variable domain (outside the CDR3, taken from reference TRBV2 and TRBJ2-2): EPEVTQTPSHQVTQMGQEVILRCVPISNHLYFYWYRQILGQKVEFLVSFYNNEISEKSEIFDDQFSVERPDGSNFTLKIRSTKLEDSAMYFCASKVGLVAGGTGELFFGEGSRLTVL.

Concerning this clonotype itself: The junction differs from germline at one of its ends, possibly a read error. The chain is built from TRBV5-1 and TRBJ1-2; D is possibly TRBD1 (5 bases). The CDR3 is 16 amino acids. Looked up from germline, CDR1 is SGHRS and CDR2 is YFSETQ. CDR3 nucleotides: TGCGCCAGCAGCCCATCGTCCGGGGGAAGGAACTATGGCTACATCTTC. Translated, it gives CASSPSSGGRNYGYIF.

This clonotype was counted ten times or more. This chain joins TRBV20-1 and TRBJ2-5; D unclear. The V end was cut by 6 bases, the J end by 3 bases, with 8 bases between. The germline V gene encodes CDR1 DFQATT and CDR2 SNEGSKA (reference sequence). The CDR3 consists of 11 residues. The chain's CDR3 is CSARLEETQYF. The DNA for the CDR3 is TGCAGTGCCAGACTGGAAGAGACCCAGTACTTC.

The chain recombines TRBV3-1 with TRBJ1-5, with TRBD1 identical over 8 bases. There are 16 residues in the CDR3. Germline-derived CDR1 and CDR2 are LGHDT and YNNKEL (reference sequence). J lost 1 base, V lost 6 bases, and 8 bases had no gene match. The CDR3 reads CASSPQGAVSNQPQHF. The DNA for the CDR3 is TGTGCCAGCAGTCCTCAGGGGGCTGTGAGCAATCAGCCCCAGCATTTT.

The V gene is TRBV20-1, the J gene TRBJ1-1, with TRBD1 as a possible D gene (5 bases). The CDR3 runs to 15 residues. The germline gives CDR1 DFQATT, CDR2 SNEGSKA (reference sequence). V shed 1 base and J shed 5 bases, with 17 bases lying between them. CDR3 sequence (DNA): TGCAGTGCTAGAGGGGGGGTCAGGGTCGGAACTGAAGCTTTCTTT. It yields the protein CSARGGVRVGTEAFF.

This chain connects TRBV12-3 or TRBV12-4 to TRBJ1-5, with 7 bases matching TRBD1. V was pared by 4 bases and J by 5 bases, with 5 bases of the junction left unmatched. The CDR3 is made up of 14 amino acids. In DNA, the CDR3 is TGTGCCAGCAGTTCCCGGGACAGCGATCAGCCCCAGCATTTT. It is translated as CASSSRDSDQPQHF.

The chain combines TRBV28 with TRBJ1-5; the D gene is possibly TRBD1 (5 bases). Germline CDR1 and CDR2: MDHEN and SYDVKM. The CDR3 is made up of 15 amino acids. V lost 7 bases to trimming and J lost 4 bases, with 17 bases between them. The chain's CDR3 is CASIEGTERNQPQHF. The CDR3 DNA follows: TGTGCCAGCATAGAAGGGACGGAGAGAAATCAGCCCCAGCATTTT. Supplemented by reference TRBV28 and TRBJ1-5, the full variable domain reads DVKVTQSSRYLVKRTGEKVFLECVQDMDHENMFWYRQDPGLGLRLIYFSYDVKMKEKGDIPEGYSVSREKKERFSLILESASTNQTSMYLCASIEGTERNQPQHFGDGTRLSIL.

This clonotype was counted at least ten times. This chain's CDR3 is CASSSPNHQETQYF. The CDR3 coding sequence is TGTGCCAGCAGCTCACCTAACCACCAAGAGACCCAGTACTTC. The J gene is TRBJ2-5, the V gene TRBV11-3; no definite D call. This CDR3 comprises 14 residues. Trimming left V 4 bases short and J 0 bases short, with 9 bases between. CDR1 is SGHNT and CDR2 is YENEEA in the germline V gene.

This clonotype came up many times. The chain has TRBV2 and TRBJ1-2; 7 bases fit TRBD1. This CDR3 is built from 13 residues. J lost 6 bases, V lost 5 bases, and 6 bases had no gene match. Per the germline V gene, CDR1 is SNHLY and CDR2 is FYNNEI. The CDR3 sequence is CASSFDRVDGYTF. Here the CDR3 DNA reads TGTGCCAGCAGTTTTGACAGGGTGGATGGCTACACCTTC.

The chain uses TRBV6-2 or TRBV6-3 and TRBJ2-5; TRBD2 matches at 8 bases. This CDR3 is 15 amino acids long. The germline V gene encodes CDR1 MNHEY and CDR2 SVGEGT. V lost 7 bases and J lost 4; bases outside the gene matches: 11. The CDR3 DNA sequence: TGTGCCAGCACCCGATTACTAGCGGCAGCAGAGACCCAGTACTTC. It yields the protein CASTRLLAAAETQYF.

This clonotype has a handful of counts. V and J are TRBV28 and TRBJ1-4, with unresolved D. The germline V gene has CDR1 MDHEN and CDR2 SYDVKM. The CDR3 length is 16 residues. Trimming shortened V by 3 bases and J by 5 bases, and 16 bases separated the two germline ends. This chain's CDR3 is CASSFPLPGINEKLFF. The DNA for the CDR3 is TGTGCCAGCAGTTTTCCTCTTCCGGGGATAAATGAAAAACTGTTTTTT.

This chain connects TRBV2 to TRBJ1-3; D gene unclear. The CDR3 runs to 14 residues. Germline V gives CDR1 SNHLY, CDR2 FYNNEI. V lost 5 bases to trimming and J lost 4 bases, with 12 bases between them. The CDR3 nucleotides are TGTGCCAGCAGTCCTGACGGAGGAGGAAACACCATATATTTT. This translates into CASSPDGGGNTIYF.

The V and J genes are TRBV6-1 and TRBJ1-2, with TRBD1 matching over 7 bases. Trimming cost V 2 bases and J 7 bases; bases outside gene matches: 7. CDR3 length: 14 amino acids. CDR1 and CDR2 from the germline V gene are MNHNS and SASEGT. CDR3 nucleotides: TGTGCCAGCAGTGAACAGACAGGGTATTCTGGCTACACCTTC. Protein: CASSEQTGYSGYTF.

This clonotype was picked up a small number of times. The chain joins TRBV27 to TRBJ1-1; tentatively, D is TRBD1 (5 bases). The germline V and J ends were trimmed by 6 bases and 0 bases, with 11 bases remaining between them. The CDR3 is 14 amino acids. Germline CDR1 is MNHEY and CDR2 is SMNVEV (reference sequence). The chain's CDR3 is CASRRGRLNTEAFF. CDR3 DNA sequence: TGTGCCAGCAGGAGGGGACGTTTGAACACTGAAGCTTTCTTT.